This passage covers 5 T cell receptor beta chains from one sample sequenced in a study of vaccination and CD4 T cells after COVID-19. As for treatment: roughly ten-day PBMC culture with coronavirus spike peptide pools or control peptides (ViraFEST assay). Researchers used the Oncomine TCR Beta short-read assay to sequence DNA from cultured CD4+ T cells. Each CDR3 protein gets one entry after TCRdb re-called the PCR reads with MiXCR. The sample records 10,000 to 15,000 distinct CDR3 sequences, approximately 65% being singletons. What these receptors recognize is not known. Sequenced sample: CD4+ T cells from blood, cultured in vitro. Receptors originate from a human donor who had recovered from COVID-19.

This chain connects TRBV6-2 or TRBV6-3 to TRBJ2-7; 10 nucleotides agree with TRBD2. Germline CDR1 and CDR2: MNHEY and SVGEGT. The CDR3 has 20 amino acids. V lost 2 bases, J lost 3 bases, and 19 bases stayed unmatched. CDR3 coding DNA: TGTGCCAGCAGTTACGGGACAGGAGGTGGTAGCGGGAGGCCGTTCTACGAGCAGTACTTC. Its protein is CASSYGTGGGSGRPFYEQYF.

V usage is TRBV11-2 and J usage is TRBJ2-5; D may be TRBD2 (6 bases). The ends were cut back, 1 base at V and 5 bases at J, with 14 bases in the middle. The CDR3 is 15 residues long. In germline, CDR1 is SGHAT, CDR2 FQNNGV. CDR3 DNA sequence: TGTGCCAGCAGCTTAGGTAGCGGCCCGACCGAGACCCAGTACTTC. This gives the protein CASSLGSGPTETQYF. Full variable domain (missing parts from reference TRBV11-2 and TRBJ2-5): EAGVAQSPRYKIIEKRQSVAFWCNPISGHATLYWYQQILGQGPKLLIQFQNNGVVDDSQLPKDRFSAERLKGVDSTLKIQPAKLEDSAVYLCASSLGSGPTETQYFGPGTRLLVL.

This rearrangement joins TRBV19 to TRBJ1-3; weak D call: TRBD1 (5 bases). CDR1 is LNHDA and CDR2 is SQIVND in the germline V gene (reference sequence). Trimming shortened V by 2 bases and J by 4 bases, and 12 bases separated the two germline ends. This CDR3 has 15 amino acids. CDR3 sequence (DNA): TGTGCCAGTAGTATAACCGGGACCGGCGGAAACACCATATATTTT. Translated, it gives CASSITGTGGNTIYF.

The rearrangement uses TRBV7-2 and TRBJ2-3, with TRBD2 identical over 7 bases. This CDR3 spans 15 amino acids. In germline, CDR1 is SGHTA, CDR2 FQGNSA. V lost 5 bases to trimming and J lost 0 bases; unmatched junction nucleotides: 5. The CDR3 loop is CASSILAASTDTQYF. CDR3 DNA: TGTGCCAGCAGCATCCTAGCGGCTAGCACAGATACGCAGTATTTT.

This clonotype occurred once. V gene TRBV15 combines with J gene TRBJ2-3; D remains ambiguous. Per germline, CDR1 LNHNV and CDR2 YYDKDF (reference sequence). Between the trimmed V and J ends, which lost 0 bases and 5 bases, there was a span of 6 bases. This CDR3 is 13 amino acids long. The CDR3 is CATSRDRGDTQYF. In DNA form, the CDR3 reads TGTGCCACCAGCAGAGATCGTGGAGATACGCAGTATTTT.